This T cell receptor beta chain was recorded in a study of CD8 T cells in Susac syndrome. Negative isolation yielded the CD8+ and CD4+ T cells, while FACS enriched the TEMRA cells. Germline V gene data show CDR1 as SQVTM and CDR2 as ANQGSEA. Between the trimmed V and J ends, which lost 5 bases and 10 bases, there was a span of 15 bases. The CDR3 totals 12 residues. RNA in amounts of roughly 0.5 to 1 ug was reverse transcribed with random hexamers. The CDR3 of TCR beta was amplified by immunoSEQ multiplex PCR across 54 Vbeta and 13 Jbeta. TCRdb re-analysed the immunoSEQ multiplex PCR reads in MiXCR, keeping a single row per CDR3 protein. The table shows around 280,000 distinct CDR3 sequences, with more than 75% occurring only once.

The chain recombines TRBV29-1 with TRBJ2-1; D unclear. The sequence was obtained from a human donor with multiple sclerosis. Sequencing input: CD8+ T cells from PBMCs. CDR3 loop: CSVTEDGSEQFF. In DNA, the CDR3 is TGCAGCGTTACCGAGGACGGTAGCGAGCAGTTCTTC.